The source of this TCR beta chain is a study of tumor and adjacent non-tumor tissue in lung cancer. For the study at large: Aged about 31 to 80 years, patients included fewer than 11 men and roughly 5 women with stage I to III disease. Around 4.2 million productive TCRbeta reads were obtained per sample on average.

Three rounds of nested PCR, following a modified ARM-PCR protocol, produced the TCRbeta library. One entry per CDR3 protein, called by TCRdb with MiXCR from the multiplex PCR reads. Among about 90,000 distinct CDR3 sequences listed, about three fifths were seen once. This sample's RNA came from whole unsorted tissue. Of note for this clonotype: The antigen is not known. An end of the junction does not agree with germline; a read error may underlie this.

Study-wide findings and caveats: Normal lung showed higher cumulative top 100 clone frequency than tumor. Significantly higher TCR diversity was found in tumor than normal lung.

Germline lookup yields CDR1 MNHEY and CDR2 SVGAGI. The CDR3 totals 18 residues. Material: lung tumor tissue. The chain links TRBV6-5 to TRBJ2-3; 7 bases fit TRBD2. The receptor was derived from a man aged 70-80 years with non-small cell lung cancer. The DNA of the CDR3 is TGTGCCAGCTGTTACTCGACGACGGCGGGAGCTAGCTCAGATACGCTGTATTTT. Translating gives CASCYSTTAGASSDTLYF.